One sample yielded the 21 T cell receptor beta chains listed below, sequenced in a study of control samples from healthy donors and cancer patients. Measured with immunoSEQ multiplex PCR; TCRdb has only the in-frame clones, and not every one. The sample shows 350,000 to 450,000 clones, roughly 90% of them seen only once. The specimen sequenced was PBMCs. These receptors all stem from a man between 35 and 55 years old with head and neck cancer.

CDR3 DNA sequence: TGTGCCAGCTCATCCCAGACCCGGACTAGCGGGAGACCTTTCCAGTTCTTC. Encoded protein: CASSSQTRTSGRPFQFF. This chain uses TRBV18 with TRBJ2-1; the match to TRBD2 covers 13 bases. V dropped 5 bases and J dropped 13; count of bases not matched to a gene: 17. The CDR3 is 17 residues long. Per the germline V gene, CDR1 is KGHSH and CDR2 is LQKENI. The full variable domain, rest sourced from reference TRBV18 and TRBJ2-1, is NAGVMQNPRHLVRRRGQEARLRCSPMKGHSHVYWYRQLPEEGLKFMVYLQKENIIDESGMPKERFSAEFPKEGPSILRIQQVVRGDSAAYFCASSSQTRTSGRPFQFFGPGTRLTVL.

This chain links TRBV18 with TRBJ2-3, with TRBD1 matching over 10 bases. The CDR3 runs 15 residues. Germline V CDR1 and CDR2: KGHSH, LQKENI. Trimming removed 2 bases from V and 3 bases from J; junction bases left unmatched: 2. DNA of the CDR3: TGTGCCAGCTCACCAAGACAGGGGGCAACAGATACGCAGTATTTT. This encodes CASSPRQGATDTQYF.

The chain links TRBV10-1 to TRBJ2-5, with 7 bases lining up with TRBD2. J gave up 6 bases and V 4 bases, and 8 bases lay outside the gene matches. Germline V gives CDR1 WNHNN, CDR2 SYGVQD (reference sequence). The CDR3 sequence is 14 residues long. The CDR3 nucleotides are TGCGCCAGCAGTGGGGGGGGACCGGAGAAGACCCAGTACTTC. The encoded protein is CASSGGGPEKTQYF.

This sequence joins TRBV3-1 (or the pseudogene TRBV3-2) and TRBJ1-2; D uncertain. CDR3 length: 13 residues. Per germline, CDR1 LGHDT and CDR2 YNNKEL (reference sequence). V lost 1 base to trimming and J lost 8 bases, with 11 bases between them. CDR3 sequence (DNA): TGTGCCAGCAGCCAAGGAACAGCCGGAGGCTACACCTTC. It specifies CASSQGTAGGYTF.

This clone was counted a single time. The J gene is TRBJ1-5, the V gene TRBV30; 8 bases are a match to TRBD1. Germline-derived CDR1 and CDR2 are GTSNPN and SVGIG (reference sequence). V lost 3 bases to trimming and J lost 5 bases; unmatched junction nucleotides: 6. This CDR3 contains 14 residues. Written as DNA, the CDR3 is TGTGCCTGGAGCGACGGGACAGGCGATCAGCCCCAGCATTTT. The encoded protein is CAWSDGTGDQPQHF.

The V and J genes are TRBV10-3 and TRBJ2-3; a weak D match, TRBD1 (5 bases). V lost 2 bases, J lost 1 base, and 13 bases lay in between. CDR1 is ENHRY, CDR2 SYGVKD, per germline. The CDR3 is made up of 16 amino acids. CDR3 residues: CAISEGVGAGTDTQYF. In DNA, the CDR3 is TGTGCCATCAGTGAGGGGGTAGGGGCTGGCACAGATACGCAGTATTTT.

This clone occurred once. The CDR3 sequence: CAWSVKGGLLFF. DNA for the CDR3: TGTGCCTGGAGTGTTAAGGGAGGGTTGCTGTTTTTT. V and J are TRBV30 and TRBJ1-4, with D hard to call. CDR3 size: 12 residues. The germline V and J ends were trimmed by 0 bases and 14 bases, with 13 bases remaining between them. Germline CDR1 is GTSNPN and CDR2 is SVGIG (reference sequence).

The rearrangement links TRBV18 to TRBJ1-5; D may be TRBD1 (6 bases). CDR3 length: 15 residues. V was trimmed by 1 base and J by 4 bases, leaving 11 bases between them. Looked up from germline, CDR1 is KGHSH and CDR2 is LQKENI. CDR3 DNA sequence: TGTGCCAGCTCACCACAGGAGGGGGGGAATCAGCCCCAGCATTTT. The encoded protein is CASSPQEGGNQPQHF.

This clone was seen once. The chain has TRBV27 and TRBJ2-5; 9 bases are a match to TRBD2. The trim removed 4 bases at V and 5 bases at J, leaving 11 bases unmatched. Germline lookup yields CDR1 MNHEY and CDR2 SMNVEV (reference sequence). The CDR3 extends over 16 amino acids. Here the CDR3 reads CASSSGGGDFQETQYF. The CDR3, as DNA: TGTGCCAGCAGTTCCGGCGGGGGGGATTTTCAGGAGACCCAGTACTTC.

Regarding this clone: The DNA is left out, because the CDR3 cannot be placed on it with certainty; the CDR3 is given as TCRdb lists it. This sequence joins TRBV11-2 and TRBJ2-7; the table's D gene call, TRBD2, was not cross checked with the DNA. Germline V gives CDR1 SGHAT, CDR2 FQNNGV. The CDR3 numbers 17 amino acids, ends counted. The CDR3 here is CASSPFGPGGLVNEQYF.

This chain connects TRBV25-1 to TRBJ1-1; D call uncertain. Germline assignment: CDR1 MGHDK and CDR2 SYGVNS. Trimming took off 0 bases at V and 0 bases at J, with 8 bases between the two ends. The CDR3 is 15 amino acids. In nucleotides, the CDR3 is TGTGCCAGCAGTGAATATAGATCGGTGAACACTGAAGCTTTCTTT. Translated: CASSEYRSVNTEAFF.

V and J are TRBV18 and TRBJ1-1; D may be TRBD1 (6 bases). V dropped 5 bases and J dropped 5 bases, with 9 bases sitting between them. Germline V CDR1 and CDR2: KGHSH, LQKENI. The CDR3 is made up of 12 amino acids. This chain's CDR3 is CASSDQGTEAFF. The CDR3 DNA follows: TGTGCCAGCTCAGATCAGGGGACTGAAGCTTTCTTT.

V usage is TRBV6-5 and J usage is TRBJ2-1; 8 nucleotides line up with TRBD2. The V and J ends lost 2 bases and 4 bases, in that order; junction bases with no gene match: 4. The CDR3 runs 15 residues. Germline V gene data show CDR1 as MNHEY and CDR2 as SVGAGI. The CDR3 region has the DNA TGTGCCAGCAGTTACCAAGGACTAGCTTACAATGAGCAGTTCTTC. Translation gives CASSYQGLAYNEQFF.

The J gene is TRBJ2-5, the V gene TRBV6-1; the match to TRBD2 covers 7 bases. This CDR3 region has 17 residues. Per germline, CDR1 MNHNS and CDR2 SASEGT. V shed 6 bases and J 2 bases; nucleotides not matched to a gene: 15. The CDR3 spells CASREQLTSRVQETQYF. The CDR3 bases are TGTGCCAGCAGGGAACAGCTGACTAGCAGAGTTCAAGAGACCCAGTACTTC.

The gene calls are TRBV30 and TRBJ1-1; D uncertain. The CDR3 runs 12 residues. V was clipped by 5 bases and J by 7 bases, with 14 bases between them. In germline, CDR1 is GTSNPN, CDR2 SVGIG (reference sequence). DNA of the CDR3: TGTGCCTGGCGGCATTGGGCAGGTGAAGCTTTCTTT. The encoded protein is CAWRHWAGEAFF. The whole variable domain, filled in from reference TRBV30 and TRBJ1-1, reads SQTIHQWPATLVQPVGSPLSLECTVEGTSNPNLYWYRQAAGRGLQLLFYSVGIGQISSEVPQNLSASRPQDRQFILSSKKLLLSDSGFYLCAWRHWAGEAFFGQGTRLTVV.

The genes are TRBV5-1 and TRBJ2-1; 7 bases are a match to TRBD2. Germline V gene data show CDR1 as SGHRS and CDR2 as YFSETQ. Trimming removed 4 bases from V and 8 bases from J; junction bases left unmatched: 6. There are 13 residues in the CDR3. In DNA, the CDR3 is TGCGCCAGCAGCCTACTAGCGACAGATGAGCAGTTCTTC. Translation gives CASSLLATDEQFF.

V and J are TRBV9 and TRBJ2-3; D is perhaps TRBD1 (6 bases). The germline gives CDR1 SGDLS, CDR2 YYNGEE. V lost 0 bases and J 2 bases, leaving 10 bases between the germline ends. This CDR3 is 15 amino acids long. The CDR3 DNA reads TGTGCCAGCAGCGTAGCAGGGGCCACCACAGATACGCAGTATTTT. This gives the protein CASSVAGATTDTQYF.

The V call is TRBV5-1, the J call TRBJ2-1; 14 nucleotides align to TRBD2. This CDR3 is built from 15 residues. V lost 3 bases and J lost 8; bases outside the gene matches: 4. Germline V gene data show CDR1 as SGHRS and CDR2 as YFSETQ. CDR3 DNA sequence: TGCGCCAGCAGCTCGACTAGCGGGGGGGCTTATGAGCAGTTCTTC. It codes for CASSSTSGGAYEQFF.

This rearrangement joins TRBV2 to TRBJ2-2, with TRBD2 matching 12 bases. There are 16 residues in the CDR3. V shed 1 base, J shed 5 bases, and the junction held 2 bases outside the gene matches. CDR1 is SNHLY and CDR2 is FYNNEI in the germline V gene. The CDR3 sequence: CASSEGLAGGTGELFF. The CDR3 bases are TGTGCCAGCAGTGAAGGGCTAGCGGGGGGGACCGGGGAGCTGTTTTTT.

This chain joins TRBV10-3 and TRBJ1-6; D possibly corresponds to TRBD1 (5 bases). Per germline, CDR1 ENHRY and CDR2 SYGVKD. The CDR3 loop spans 13 amino acids. V lost 4 bases, J lost 5 bases, and 6 bases lay in between. The CDR3 region has the DNA TGTGCCATCAGTGTGGGGGATAATTCACCCCTCCACTTT. This sequence encodes CAISVGDNSPLHF.

The chain recombines TRBV10-2 with TRBJ2-5; weak D call: TRBD2 (5 bases). With 7 bases removed from V and 5 bases from J, the gap between germline ends came to 8 bases. CDR3 length: 11 residues. Germline CDR1 is WSHSY and CDR2 is SAAADI. The CDR3 DNA follows: TGCGCCAGCATGAGAGGGGAGACCCAGTACTTC. Amino acid sequence: CASMRGETQYF.